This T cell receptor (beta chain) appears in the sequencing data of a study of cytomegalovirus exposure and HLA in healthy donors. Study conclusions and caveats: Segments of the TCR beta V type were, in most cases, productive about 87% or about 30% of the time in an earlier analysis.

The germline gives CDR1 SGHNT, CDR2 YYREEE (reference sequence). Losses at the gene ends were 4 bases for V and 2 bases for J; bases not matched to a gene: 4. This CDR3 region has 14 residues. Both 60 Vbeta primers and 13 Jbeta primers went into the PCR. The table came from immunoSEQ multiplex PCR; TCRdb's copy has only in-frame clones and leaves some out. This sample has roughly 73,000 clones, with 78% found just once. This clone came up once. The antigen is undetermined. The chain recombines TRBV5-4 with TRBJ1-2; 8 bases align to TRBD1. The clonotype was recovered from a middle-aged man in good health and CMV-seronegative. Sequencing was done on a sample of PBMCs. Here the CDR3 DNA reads TGTGCCAGCAGCAAGGGACAGGAAAACTATGGCTACACCTTC. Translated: CASSKGQENYGYTF.